This TCR beta chain appears in the sequencing data of a study of blood T cell repertoires in COVID-19. This clone was recorded once. The germline V gene has CDR1 MDHEN and CDR2 SYDVKM. The CDR3 length is 14 residues. Trimming removed 5 bases from V and 1 base from J; junction bases left unmatched: 2. Clones were sequenced by immunoSEQ multiplex PCR, and TCRdb holds only the in-frame ones, with some missing. This sample has approximately 180,000 clones, with 82% found just once. The J gene is TRBJ2-7, the V gene TRBV28, with 10 bases aligning to TRBD1. Sequencing used peripheral blood. This receptor was obtained from a woman in her 70s with acute or convalescent COVID-19. The CDR3 nucleotides read TGTGCCAGCAGTCCGGGACAGGGGTCCTACGAGCAGTACTTC. Its translation: CASSPGQGSYEQYF.